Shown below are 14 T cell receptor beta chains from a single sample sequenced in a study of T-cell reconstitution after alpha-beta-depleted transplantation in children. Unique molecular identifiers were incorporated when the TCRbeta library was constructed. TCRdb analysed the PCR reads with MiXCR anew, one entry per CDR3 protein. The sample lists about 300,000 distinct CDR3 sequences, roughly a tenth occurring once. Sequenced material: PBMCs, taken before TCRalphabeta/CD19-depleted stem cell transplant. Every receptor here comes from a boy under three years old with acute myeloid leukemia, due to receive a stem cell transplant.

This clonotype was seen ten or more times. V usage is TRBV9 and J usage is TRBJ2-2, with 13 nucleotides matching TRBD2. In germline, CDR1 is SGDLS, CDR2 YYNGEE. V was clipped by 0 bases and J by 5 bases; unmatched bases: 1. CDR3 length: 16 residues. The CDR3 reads CASSVGTSGGTGELFF. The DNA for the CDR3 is TGTGCCAGCAGCGTAGGGACTAGCGGGGGTACCGGGGAGCTGTTTTTT.

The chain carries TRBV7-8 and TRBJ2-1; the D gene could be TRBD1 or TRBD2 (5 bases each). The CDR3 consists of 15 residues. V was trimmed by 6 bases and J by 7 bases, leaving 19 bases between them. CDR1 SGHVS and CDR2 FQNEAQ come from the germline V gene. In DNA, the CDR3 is TGTGCCAGCAGTCTAGTCGGTTTTTGGGGGAATGAGCAGTTCTTC. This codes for CASSLVGFWGNEQFF.

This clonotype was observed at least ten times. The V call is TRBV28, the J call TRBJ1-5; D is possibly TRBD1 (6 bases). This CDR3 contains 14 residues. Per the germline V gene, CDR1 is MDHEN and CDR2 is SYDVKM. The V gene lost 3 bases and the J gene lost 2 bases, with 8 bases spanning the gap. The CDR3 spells CASSFAGGNQPQHF. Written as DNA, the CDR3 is TGTGCCAGCAGTTTCGCAGGGGGCAATCAGCCCCAGCATTTT. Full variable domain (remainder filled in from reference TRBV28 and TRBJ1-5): DVKVTQSSRYLVKRTGEKVFLECVQDMDHENMFWYRQDPGLGLRLIYFSYDVKMKEKGDIPEGYSVSREKKERFSLILESASTNQTSMYLCASSFAGGNQPQHFGDGTRLSIL.

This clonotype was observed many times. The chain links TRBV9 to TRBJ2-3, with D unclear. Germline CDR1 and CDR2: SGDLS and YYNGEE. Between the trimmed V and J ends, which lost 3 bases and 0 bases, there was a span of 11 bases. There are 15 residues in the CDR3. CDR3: CASSAKGPSTDTQYF. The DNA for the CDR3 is TGTGCCAGCAGCGCCAAGGGTCCCAGCACAGATACGCAGTATTTT. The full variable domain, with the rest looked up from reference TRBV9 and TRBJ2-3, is DSGVTQTPKHLITATGQRVTLRCSPRSGDLSVYWYQQSLDQGLQFLIQYYNGEERAKGNILERFSAQQFPDLHSELNLSSLELGDSALYFCASSAKGPSTDTQYFGPGTRLTVL.

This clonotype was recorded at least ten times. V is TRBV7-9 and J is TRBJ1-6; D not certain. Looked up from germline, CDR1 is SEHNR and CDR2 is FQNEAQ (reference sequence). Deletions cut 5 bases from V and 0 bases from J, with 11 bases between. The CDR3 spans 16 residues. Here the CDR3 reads CASSARAVSYNSPLHF. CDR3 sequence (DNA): TGTGCCAGCAGCGCCCGAGCCGTCTCCTATAATTCACCCCTCCACTTT.

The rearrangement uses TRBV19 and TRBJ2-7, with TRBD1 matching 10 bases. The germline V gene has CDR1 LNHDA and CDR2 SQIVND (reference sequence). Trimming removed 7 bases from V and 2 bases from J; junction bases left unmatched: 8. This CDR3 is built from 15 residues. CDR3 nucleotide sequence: TGTGCCAGTACTCCTTACGGACAGGGGGCCTACGAGCAGTACTTC. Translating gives CASTPYGQGAYEQYF.

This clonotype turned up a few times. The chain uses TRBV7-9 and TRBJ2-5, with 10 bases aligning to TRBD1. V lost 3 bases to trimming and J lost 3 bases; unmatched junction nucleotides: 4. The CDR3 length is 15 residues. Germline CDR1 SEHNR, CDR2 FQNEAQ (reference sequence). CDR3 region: CASSLPGTGEETQYF. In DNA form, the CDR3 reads TGTGCCAGCAGCTTGCCGGGGACAGGGGAAGAGACCCAGTACTTC.

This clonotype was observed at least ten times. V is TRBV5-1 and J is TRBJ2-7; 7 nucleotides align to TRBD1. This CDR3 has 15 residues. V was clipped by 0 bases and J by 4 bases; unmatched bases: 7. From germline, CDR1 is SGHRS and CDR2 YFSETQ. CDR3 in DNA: TGCGCCAGCAGCTTGGGGCAGGGGGAGATGTACGAGCAGTACTTC. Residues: CASSLGQGEMYEQYF.

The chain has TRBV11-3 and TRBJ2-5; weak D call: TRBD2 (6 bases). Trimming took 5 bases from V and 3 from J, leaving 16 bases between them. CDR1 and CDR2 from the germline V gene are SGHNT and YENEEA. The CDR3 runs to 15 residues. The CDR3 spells CASSPKSGEEETQYF. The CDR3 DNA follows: TGTGCCAGCAGCCCTAAATCTGGGGAGGAAGAGACCCAGTACTTC. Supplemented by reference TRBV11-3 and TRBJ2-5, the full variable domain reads EAGVVQSPRYKIIEKKQPVAFWCNPISGHNTLYWYLQNLGQGPELLIRYENEEAVDDSQLPKDRFSAERLKGVDSTLKIQPAELGDSAVYLCASSPKSGEEETQYFGPGTRLLVL.

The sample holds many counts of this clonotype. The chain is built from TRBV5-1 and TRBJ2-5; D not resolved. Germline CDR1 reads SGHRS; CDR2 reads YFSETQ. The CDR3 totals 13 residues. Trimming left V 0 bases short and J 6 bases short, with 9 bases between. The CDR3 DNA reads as TGCGCCAGCAGCTTGGAAGGGATCCAGACCCAGTACTTC. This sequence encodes CASSLEGIQTQYF. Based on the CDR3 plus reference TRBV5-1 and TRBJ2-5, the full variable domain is KAGVTQTPRYLIKTRGQQVTLSCSPISGHRSVSWYQQTPGQGLQFLFEYFSETQRNKGNFPGRFSGRQFSNSRSEMNVSTLELGDSALYLCASSLEGIQTQYFGPGTRLLVL.

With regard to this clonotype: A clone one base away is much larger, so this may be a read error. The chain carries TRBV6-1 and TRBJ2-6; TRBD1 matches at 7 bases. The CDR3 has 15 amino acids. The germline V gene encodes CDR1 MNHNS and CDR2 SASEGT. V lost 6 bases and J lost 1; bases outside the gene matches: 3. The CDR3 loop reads CASRETGSGANVLTF. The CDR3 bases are TGTGCCAGCAGGGAGACAGGGTCTGGGGCCAACGTCCTGACTTTC.

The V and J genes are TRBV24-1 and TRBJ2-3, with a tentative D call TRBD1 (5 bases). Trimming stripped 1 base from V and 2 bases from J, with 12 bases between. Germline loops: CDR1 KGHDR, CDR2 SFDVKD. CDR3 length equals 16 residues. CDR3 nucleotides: TGTGCCACCAGTGATTTCCCGGACAATACCACAGATACGCAGTATTTT. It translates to CATSDFPDNTTDTQYF.

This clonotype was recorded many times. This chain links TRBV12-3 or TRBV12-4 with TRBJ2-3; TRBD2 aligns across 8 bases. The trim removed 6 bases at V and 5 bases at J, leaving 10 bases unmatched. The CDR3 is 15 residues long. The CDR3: CASSRLGLGEDTQYF. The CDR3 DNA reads TGTGCCAGCAGCCGACTGGGACTAGGGGAAGATACGCAGTATTTT.

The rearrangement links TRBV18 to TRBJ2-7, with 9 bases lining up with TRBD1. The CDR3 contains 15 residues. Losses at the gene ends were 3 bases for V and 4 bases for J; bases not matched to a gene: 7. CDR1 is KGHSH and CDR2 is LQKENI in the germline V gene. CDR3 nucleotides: TGTGCCAGCTCACCGAGGGACAGGGCTGGGTACGAGCAGTACTTC. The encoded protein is CASSPRDRAGYEQYF.